The 11 T cell receptor beta chains listed next were all sequenced from one sample in a study of regulatory and conventional T cells in RAG deficiency listed by TCRdb under 2017. Conventional CD4+ T cells were purified from blood as CD25-low CD127-high cells before genomic DNA extraction. The method was the immunoSEQ multiplex PCR assay. TCRdb re-hosts the immuneACCESS table, in-frame sequences only. Its copies lack some clones; in the studies checked, an unresolved V gene accounts for under half of them, and the cause for the rest is not known. The sample has more than 35,000 clones on record, 85% to 90% of them singletons. The ten largest clones capture 0.5% to 0.55% of the sample. These data were also reused for a study on regulatory T cells. The second study, in turn, reports: In the multiplex PCR, 52 forward TRBV primers and 13 reverse TRBJ primers were used, and assay-based and computational corrections were applied for amplification bias.

The specimen was CD4+ effector T cells sorted from blood. These TCRs come from a human donor in good health.

The chain uses TRBV4-1 and TRBJ1-4; D remains ambiguous. The germline V and J ends were trimmed by 0 bases and 8 bases, with 4 bases remaining between them. The CDR3 has 12 amino acids. Germline loops: CDR1 MGHRA, CDR2 YSYEKL. The CDR3 DNA sequence: TGCGCCAGCAGCCAAGATCAGGAAAAACTGTTTTTT. Encoded protein: CASSQDQEKLFF.

The chain carries TRBV4-2 and TRBJ2-1, with 7 bases lining up with TRBD1. Losses at the gene ends were 2 bases for V and 7 bases for J; bases not matched to a gene: 8. The germline V gene encodes CDR1 LGHNA and CDR2 YNFKEQ. CDR3 length equals 15 residues. The CDR3 sequence is CASSQSYVRGNEQFF. DNA of the CDR3: TGTGCCAGCAGCCAAAGTTACGTCAGGGGGAATGAGCAGTTCTTC.

The genes are TRBV29-1 and TRBJ1-2, with TRBD1 as a possible D gene (6 bases). The CDR3 totals 13 residues. Germline V CDR1 and CDR2: SQVTM, ANQGSEA. V lost 5 bases and J 8 bases, leaving 18 bases between the germline ends. The CDR3 DNA is TGCAGCGTTCAATTGTCCATAGGGGGAGGCTACACCTTC. It yields the protein CSVQLSIGGGYTF.

The chain is built from TRBV19 and TRBJ2-1; 10 positions match TRBD2. The length of the CDR3 is 15 residues. Trimming took 7 bases from V and 7 from J; bases not matched to a gene: 10. Germline V gene data show CDR1 as LNHDA and CDR2 as SQIVND (reference sequence). CDR3 sequence: CASTPAGGPRNEQFF. CDR3 bases: TGTGCCAGTACCCCAGCGGGAGGGCCGAGGAATGAGCAGTTCTTC.

On this clone: One junction end disagrees with the germline gene, perhaps due to a read error. The chain carries TRBV14 and TRBJ1-1; D is perhaps TRBD1 (5 bases). The CDR3 runs 14 residues. Germline CDR1 reads SGHDN; CDR2 reads FVKESK. CDR3 nucleotide sequence: TGTGCCAGCAGCCAAATCCCAGGGAACGCTGAAGCTTTCTTT. It translates to CASSQIPGNAEAFF.

J is TRBJ2-1 and V is TRBV11-2; 8 bases align to TRBD2. CDR3 size: 15 residues. J lost 3 bases, V lost 3 bases, and 4 bases had no gene match. CDR1 SGHAT and CDR2 FQNNGV come from the germline V gene. CDR3 in DNA: TGTGCCAGCAGCTTGCCGGGAGGGCGCTACAATGAGCAGTTCTTC. It is translated as CASSLPGGRYNEQFF.

The chain uses TRBV6-4 and TRBJ2-2; perhaps D is TRBD1 or TRBD2 (5 bases each). The CDR3 sequence is 13 residues long. Germline CDR1 MRHNA, CDR2 SNTAGT. Trimming cost V 6 bases and J 2 bases, with 7 bases left between them. The chain's CDR3 is CASRRDNTGELFF. The CDR3 coding sequence is TGTGCCAGCAGAAGGGACAACACCGGGGAGCTGTTTTTT.

CDR3 DNA sequence: TGTGCCAGCTCACCATTTAGCGGGAGCTACAATGAGCAGTTCTTC. This translates into CASSPFSGSYNEQFF. This chain joins TRBV18 and TRBJ2-1; TRBD2 matches at 9 bases. Germline CDR1 and CDR2: KGHSH and LQKENI. The CDR3 extends over 15 amino acids. Losses at the gene ends were 2 bases for V and 3 bases for J; bases not matched to a gene: 2.

This chain uses TRBV9 with TRBJ2-2, with 9 bases that match TRBD1. The length of the CDR3 is 19 residues. From germline, CDR1 is SGDLS and CDR2 YYNGEE. Unmatched junction bases numbered 13, after V lost 4 bases and J lost 0 bases. The CDR3 region is CASSPGQGTQFANTGELFF. Written as DNA, the CDR3 is TGTGCCAGCAGCCCTGGACAGGGGACCCAGTTCGCGAACACCGGGGAGCTGTTTTTT.

The gene calls are TRBV5-6 and TRBJ1-2, with 10 bases identical to TRBD1. With 4 bases clipped from V and 7 bases from J, the junction kept 10 bases outside the gene matches. The germline V gene encodes CDR1 SGHDT and CDR2 YYEEEE. The CDR3 is 15 residues long. The CDR3 DNA reads as TGTGCCAGCAGCCCGCGGGACAGGGGTTTTGTTGGCTACACCTTC. Translated, it gives CASSPRDRGFVGYTF.

J is TRBJ2-2 and V is TRBV6-1, with D tentatively TRBD1 (5 bases). CDR1 and CDR2 from the germline V gene are MNHNS and SASEGT. The CDR3 totals 15 residues. Trimming left V 4 bases short and J 7 bases short, with 16 bases between. CDR3 protein: CASSVSPTQGGELFF. The DNA for the CDR3 is TGTGCCAGCAGTGTAAGCCCGACCCAGGGCGGGGAGCTGTTTTTT.